The 16 T cell receptor beta chains in this list originate from one sample, sequenced in a study of T cell responses to AZD1222 COVID-19 vaccine. Measured with immunoSEQ multiplex PCR; TCRdb has only the in-frame clones, and not every one. The sample gives about 200,000 clones, around 90% of which show up once; approximately 4% is in the top ten. This sample comprised peripheral blood, obtained 28 days after the second dose of the MenACWY control vaccine. The receptors shown here come from an adult who received the MenACWY meningococcal vaccine as a control.

The V call is TRBV24-1, the J call TRBJ2-3, with D perhaps matching TRBD1 (7 bases). The CDR3 runs 18 residues. V was cut by 5 bases and J by 5 bases, with 25 bases left in between. CDR1 KGHDR and CDR2 SFDVKD come from the germline V gene. The CDR3 protein is CATSAPRTGTLGGDTQYF. The CDR3 nucleotides are TGTGCCACCAGTGCCCCGAGGACAGGAACCCTGGGAGGAGATACGCAGTATTTT.

The CDR3 DNA sequence: TGTGCCAGCAGCTGGTCTGTGGGAACTGAAGCTTTCTTT. Amino acids: CASSWSVGTEAFF. The chain links TRBV7-3 to TRBJ1-1; D not resolved. This CDR3 comprises 13 residues. V shed 4 bases and J shed 5 bases, with 11 bases lying between them. The V gene's germline CDR1 is SGHTA and CDR2 FQGTGA.

The V and J genes are TRBV5-5 and TRBJ1-5, with TRBD1 as a possible D gene (5 bases). From germline, CDR1 is SGHKS and CDR2 YYEKEE (reference sequence). This CDR3 region has 14 residues. V was cut by 4 bases and J by 6 bases, with 14 bases left in between. The CDR3 region is CASSGPGEAQPQHF. CDR3 in DNA: TGTGCCAGCAGCGGTCCGGGGGAGGCTCAGCCCCAGCATTTT.

In this sample, this clone turned up once. This sequence joins TRBV5-1 and TRBJ2-7, with 7 positions matching TRBD1. Germline loops: CDR1 SGHRS, CDR2 YFSETQ. This CDR3 region has 13 residues. The ends lost 4 bases at V and 4 bases at J; junction bases unmatched: 5. This CDR3 reads CASSPGQLYEQYF. For the CDR3, the DNA is TGCGCCAGCAGCCCGGGACAGCTGTACGAGCAGTACTTC.

This chain links TRBV7-2 with TRBJ1-3; perhaps TRBD1 as D (5 bases). CDR3 length: 17 residues. Germline assignment: CDR1 SGHTA and CDR2 FQGNSA. V was cut by 7 bases and J by 3 bases, with 22 bases left in between. In nucleotides, the CDR3 is TGTGCCAGCACCCCCTGGGGGATAGGGGTTGGTGGAAACACCATATATTTT. Its protein product is CASTPWGIGVGGNTIYF.

The chain combines TRBV10-3 with TRBJ1-5; weak D call: TRBD1 (5 bases). The CDR3 sequence is 17 residues long. V was clipped by 0 bases and J by 2 bases, with 14 bases between them. Germline V lookup: CDR1 ENHRY, CDR2 SYGVKD. This CDR3 reads CAISESMGGRGNQPQHF. CDR3 bases: TGTGCCATCAGTGAGTCGATGGGGGGTAGGGGCAATCAGCCCCAGCATTTT.

V and J are TRBV15 and TRBJ2-7, with 9 bases identical to TRBD1. The CDR3 covers 15 residues. With 1 base clipped from V and 7 bases from J, the junction kept 8 bases outside the gene matches. Germline V gives CDR1 LNHNV, CDR2 YYDKDF (reference sequence). CDR3 DNA: TGTGCCACCAGCAGAGGTGCCGGGACAGGGAGTGAGCAGTACTTC. Its translation is CATSRGAGTGSEQYF.

V gene TRBV20-1 combines with J gene TRBJ1-1; no reliable D call. The CDR3 runs 11 residues. Germline V lookup: CDR1 DFQATT, CDR2 SNEGSKA (reference sequence). The V and J ends lost 0 bases and 7 bases respectively, with 6 bases between them. CDR3 loop: CSAREVGEAFF. CDR3 sequence (DNA): TGCAGTGCTAGAGAAGTGGGTGAAGCTTTCTTT.

The chain joins TRBV10-3 to TRBJ1-5; D is possibly TRBD1 (6 bases). V was shortened by 0 bases and J by 6 bases, with 15 bases between the two germline ends. Germline loops: CDR1 ENHRY, CDR2 SYGVKD. This CDR3 spans 16 amino acids. The CDR3 here is CAISESKGGAGQPQHF. The DNA for the CDR3 is TGTGCCATCAGTGAGTCGAAAGGGGGAGCGGGTCAGCCCCAGCATTTT.

This chain links TRBV6-4 with TRBJ1-4; D is perhaps TRBD1 (6 bases). V dropped 6 bases and J dropped 3 bases, with 26 bases sitting between them. Germline CDR1 MRHNA, CDR2 SNTAGT. This CDR3 has 19 amino acids. The DNA for the CDR3 is TGTGCCAGCAGAGCCACGAACTACAGGGTCGCAGGGTCTAATGAAAAACTGTTTTTT. Protein product: CASRATNYRVAGSNEKLFF.

The V call is TRBV30, the J call TRBJ2-7; 7 nucleotides agree with TRBD1. Germline V lookup: CDR1 GTSNPN, CDR2 SVGIG (reference sequence). Unmatched junction bases numbered 17, after V lost 0 bases and J lost 6 bases. This CDR3 comprises 17 residues. The CDR3 protein is CAWSVTGVRRGDGEQYF. CDR3 sequence (DNA): TGTGCCTGGAGTGTTACAGGGGTGAGACGGGGAGACGGCGAGCAGTACTTC.

This chain connects TRBV6-5 to TRBJ2-7; no clear D. CDR1 and CDR2 (germline): MNHEY, SVGAGI. There are 15 residues in the CDR3. Trimming left V 0 bases short and J 2 bases short, with 11 bases between. The CDR3 sequence is CASSYSFTRPYEQYF. The CDR3 nucleotides read TGTGCCAGCAGTTACTCGTTCACTCGTCCCTACGAGCAGTACTTC.

J is TRBJ1-1 and V is TRBV6-1, with unresolved D. Trimming removed 0 bases from V and 0 bases from J, with 5 bases in between. CDR3 size: 14 residues. Per germline, CDR1 MNHNS and CDR2 SASEGT. The CDR3 is CASSEARVNTEAFF. In nucleotides, the CDR3 is TGTGCCAGCAGTGAAGCGCGTGTGAACACTGAAGCTTTCTTT.

V is TRBV28 and J is TRBJ1-5, with D tentatively TRBD1 (5 bases). The germline CDR1 and CDR2 sequences are MDHEN and SYDVKM. The CDR3 runs to 14 residues. Trimming pared 6 bases from V and 7 bases from J, leaving 16 bases between. The chain's CDR3 is CASRGPPTSQPQHF. The DNA of the CDR3 is TGTGCCAGCAGGGGGCCGCCGACCAGCCAGCCCCAGCATTTT. Filled out from reference TRBV28 and TRBJ1-5, the complete variable domain reads DVKVTQSSRYLVKRTGEKVFLECVQDMDHENMFWYRQDPGLGLRLIYFSYDVKMKEKGDIPEGYSVSREKKERFSLILESASTNQTSMYLCASRGPPTSQPQHFGDGTRLSIL.

The chain recombines TRBV24-1 with TRBJ2-5; 7 nucleotides agree with TRBD2. After removal of 6 bases from V and 5 bases from J, the junction contained 8 bases not matched to a gene. The CDR3 runs 14 residues. Germline loops: CDR1 KGHDR, CDR2 SFDVKD. The CDR3 region has the DNA TGTGCCACCAGTCCTAGCGGCCCTTCTGAGACCCAGTACTTC. Its protein product is CATSPSGPSETQYF.

V and J are TRBV13 and TRBJ2-1; D gene uncertain. The germline V gene has CDR1 PRHDT and CDR2 FYEKMQ (reference sequence). This CDR3 spans 14 amino acids. Trimming removed 5 bases from V and 3 bases from J, with 11 bases in between. The DNA of the CDR3 is TGTGCCAGCAGCCCGCGGTGGGGCTACAATGAGCAGTTCTTC. Its translation: CASSPRWGYNEQFF.